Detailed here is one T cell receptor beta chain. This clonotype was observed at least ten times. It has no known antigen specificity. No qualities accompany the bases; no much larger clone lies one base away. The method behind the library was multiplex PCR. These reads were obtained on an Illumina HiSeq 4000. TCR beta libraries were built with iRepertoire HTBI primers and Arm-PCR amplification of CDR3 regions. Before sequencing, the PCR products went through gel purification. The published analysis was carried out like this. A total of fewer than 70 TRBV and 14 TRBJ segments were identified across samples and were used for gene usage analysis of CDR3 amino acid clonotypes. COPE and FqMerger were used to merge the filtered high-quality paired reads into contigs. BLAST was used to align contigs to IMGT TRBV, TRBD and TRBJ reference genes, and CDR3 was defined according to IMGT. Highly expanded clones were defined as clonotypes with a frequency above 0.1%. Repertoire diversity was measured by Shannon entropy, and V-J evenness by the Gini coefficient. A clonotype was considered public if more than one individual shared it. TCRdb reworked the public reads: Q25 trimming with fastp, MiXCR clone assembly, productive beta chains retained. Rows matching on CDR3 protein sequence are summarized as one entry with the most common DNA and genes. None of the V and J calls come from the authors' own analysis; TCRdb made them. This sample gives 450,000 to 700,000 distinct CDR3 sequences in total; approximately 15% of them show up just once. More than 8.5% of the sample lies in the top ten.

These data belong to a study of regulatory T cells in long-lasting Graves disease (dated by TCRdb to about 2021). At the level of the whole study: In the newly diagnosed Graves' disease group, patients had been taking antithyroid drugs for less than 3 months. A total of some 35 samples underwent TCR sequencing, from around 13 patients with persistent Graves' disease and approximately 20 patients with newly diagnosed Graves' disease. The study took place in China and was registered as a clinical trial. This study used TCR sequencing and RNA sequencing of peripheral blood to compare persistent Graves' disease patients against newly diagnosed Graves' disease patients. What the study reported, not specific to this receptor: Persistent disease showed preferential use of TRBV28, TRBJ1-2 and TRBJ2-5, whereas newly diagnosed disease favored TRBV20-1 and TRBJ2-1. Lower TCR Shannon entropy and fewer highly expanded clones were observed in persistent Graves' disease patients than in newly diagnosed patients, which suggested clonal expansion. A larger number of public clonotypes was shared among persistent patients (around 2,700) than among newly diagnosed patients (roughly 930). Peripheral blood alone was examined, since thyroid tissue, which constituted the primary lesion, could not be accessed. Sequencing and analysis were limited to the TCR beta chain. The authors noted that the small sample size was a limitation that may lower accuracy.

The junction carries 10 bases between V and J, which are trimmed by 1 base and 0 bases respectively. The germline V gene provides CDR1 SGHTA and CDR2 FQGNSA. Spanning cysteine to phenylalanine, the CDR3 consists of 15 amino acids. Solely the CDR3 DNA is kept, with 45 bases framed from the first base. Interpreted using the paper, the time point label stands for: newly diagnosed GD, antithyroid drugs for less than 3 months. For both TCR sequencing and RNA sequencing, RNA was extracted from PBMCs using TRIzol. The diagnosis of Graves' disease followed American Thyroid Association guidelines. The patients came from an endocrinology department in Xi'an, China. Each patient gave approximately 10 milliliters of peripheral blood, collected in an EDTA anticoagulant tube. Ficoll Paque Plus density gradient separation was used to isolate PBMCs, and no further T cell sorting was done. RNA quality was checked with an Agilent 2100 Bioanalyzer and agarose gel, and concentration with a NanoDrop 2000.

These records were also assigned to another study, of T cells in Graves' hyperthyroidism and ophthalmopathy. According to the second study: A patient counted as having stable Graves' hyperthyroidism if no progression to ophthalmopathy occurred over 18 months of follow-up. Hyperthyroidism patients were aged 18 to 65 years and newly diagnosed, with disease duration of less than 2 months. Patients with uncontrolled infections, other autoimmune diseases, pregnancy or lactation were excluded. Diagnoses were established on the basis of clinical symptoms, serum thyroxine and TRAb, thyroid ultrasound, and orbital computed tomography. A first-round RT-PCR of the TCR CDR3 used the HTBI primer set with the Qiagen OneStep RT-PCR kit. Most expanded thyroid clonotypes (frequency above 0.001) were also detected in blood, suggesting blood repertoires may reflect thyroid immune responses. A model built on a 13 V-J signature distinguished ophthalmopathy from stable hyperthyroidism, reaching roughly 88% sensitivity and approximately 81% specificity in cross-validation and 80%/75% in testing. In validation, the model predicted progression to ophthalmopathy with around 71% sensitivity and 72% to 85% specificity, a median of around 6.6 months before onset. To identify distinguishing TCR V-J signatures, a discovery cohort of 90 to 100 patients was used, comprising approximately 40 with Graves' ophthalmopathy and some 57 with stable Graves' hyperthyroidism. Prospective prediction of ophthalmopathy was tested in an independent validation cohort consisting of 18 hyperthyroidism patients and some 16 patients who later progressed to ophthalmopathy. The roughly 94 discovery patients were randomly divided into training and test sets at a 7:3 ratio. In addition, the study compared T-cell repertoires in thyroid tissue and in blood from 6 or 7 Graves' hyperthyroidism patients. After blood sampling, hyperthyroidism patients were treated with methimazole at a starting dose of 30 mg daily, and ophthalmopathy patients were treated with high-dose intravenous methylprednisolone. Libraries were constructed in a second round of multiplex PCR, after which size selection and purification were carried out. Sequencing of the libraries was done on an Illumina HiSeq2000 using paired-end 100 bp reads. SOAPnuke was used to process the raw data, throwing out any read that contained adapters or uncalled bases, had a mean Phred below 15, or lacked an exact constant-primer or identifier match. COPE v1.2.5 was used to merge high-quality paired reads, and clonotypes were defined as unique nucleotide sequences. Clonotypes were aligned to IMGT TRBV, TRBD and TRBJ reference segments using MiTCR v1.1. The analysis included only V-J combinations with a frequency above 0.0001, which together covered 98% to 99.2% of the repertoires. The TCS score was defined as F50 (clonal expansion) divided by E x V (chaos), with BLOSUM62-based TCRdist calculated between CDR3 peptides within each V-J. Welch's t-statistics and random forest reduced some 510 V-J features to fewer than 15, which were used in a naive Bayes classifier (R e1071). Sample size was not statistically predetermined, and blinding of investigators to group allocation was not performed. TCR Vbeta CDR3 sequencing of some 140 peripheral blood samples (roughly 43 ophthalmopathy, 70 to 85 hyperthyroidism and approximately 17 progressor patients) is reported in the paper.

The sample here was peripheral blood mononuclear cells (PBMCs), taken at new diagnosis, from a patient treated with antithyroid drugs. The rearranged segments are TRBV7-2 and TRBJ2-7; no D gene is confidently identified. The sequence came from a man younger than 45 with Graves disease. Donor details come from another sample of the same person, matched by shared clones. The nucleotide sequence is TGTGCCAGCAGCTTAGGGTCTACCGTCTCCTACGAGCAGTACTTC. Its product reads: CASSLGSTVSYEQYF.